This T cell receptor (beta chain) was identified during a study of blood T cells in healthy people across ages. Study-level findings and limits: Across samples, TCR beta diversity tracked strongly with naive T cell percentage. Versus aged donors, long-lived donors had higher diversity and more naive CD4+ cells.

Turning to this clonotype: Its antigen is as yet unknown.

With a J-beta primer mix and a sample-barcoded 5' primer, a second PCR ran 7 to 11 cycles. TCRdb re-derived calls from the 5' RACE reads in MiXCR, one entry per CDR3 protein. The sample carries roughly 1,700,000 distinct CDR3 sequences, roughly 28% recorded once. Sequencing was done on a sample of blood. This TCR was sampled from a woman aged 30 to 39 in good health.

Here the CDR3 DNA reads TGTGCCAGCAGCTTGTTCCTCTCTCCGGAGCAGTACTTC. This translates into CASSLFLSPEQYF. This chain uses TRBV7-9 with TRBJ2-4, with D hard to call. V was clipped by 3 bases and J by 13 bases, with 16 bases between them. Germline CDR1 is SEHNR and CDR2 is FQNEAQ (reference sequence). The CDR3 consists of 13 residues.